This TCR beta chain was observed in a study of blood T cells in healthy people across ages. For the second PCR, which ran for 7 to 11 cycles, a sample-barcoded 5' primer and a J-beta primer mix were used. TCRdb recomputed calls from the 5' RACE reads with MiXCR, one row per CDR3 protein. The sample lists 1.5 million to 2 million distinct CDR3 sequences; 28% were seen once. This clonotype has at least ten counts. This sequence originates from a young woman in good health. The material sequenced was blood.

CDR3 protein: CASSLSGSNQETQYF. The CDR3 DNA reads as TGTGCCAGCAGCTTAAGTGGCAGCAATCAAGAGACCCAGTACTTC. V gene TRBV7-7 combines with J gene TRBJ2-5, with no clear D. Germline CDR1 is SSHAT and CDR2 is FNYEAQ (reference sequence). V was clipped by 2 bases and J by 2 bases, with 12 bases between them. The CDR3 sequence is 15 residues long. The full variable domain, with the rest looked up from reference TRBV7-7 and TRBJ2-5, is GAGVSQSPRYKVTKRGQDVTLRCDPISSHATLYWYQQALGQGPEFLTYFNYEAQPDKSGLPSDRFSAERPEGSISTLTIQRTEQRDSAMYRCASSLSGSNQETQYFGPGTRLLVL.